The sequence of this TCR beta chain was determined in a study of CD8 T cells in ankylosing spondylitis (dated by TCRdb to about 2017). Regarding the complete study: The study set out to find disease-linked TCR variants by profiling T cell receptor beta repertoires in ankylosing spondylitis patients and healthy donors. The full study cohort was made up of about 24 ankylosing spondylitis patients and some 100 healthy donors. Peripheral blood was sampled, and synovial fluid was additionally collected from ankylosing spondylitis patients.

TCRdb shows the sequencer as Illumina HiSeq 2500. Quantitative 5'-RACE with molecular barcodes was used to prepare TCR beta libraries. The authors' pipeline ran thus. A new computational method based on a probabilistic model of VDJ rearrangement was used to identify disease-linked TCR variants. Through fastp at Q25 and MiXCR, TCRdb rebuilt clones from the public reads, retaining in-frame beta chains. Identical CDR3 proteins give one entry, which carries the most common genes and DNA. These V and J calls derive from TCRdb rather than the authors' analysis. For this sample the table gives about 800,000 distinct CDR3 sequences, of which approximately 12% were detected only once. The top ten hold approximately 0.46% of the sample. Here is what the overall study found, with its caveats: Blood from ankylosing spondylitis patients appeared to be characterized by a TCR beta motif made up of under 10 highly homologous amino acid variants. A CD8+ phenotype was shown by the disease-linked clones, which were found at relatively low frequencies in peripheral blood. According to the report, matched synovial fluid samples from ankylosing spondylitis patients were significantly enriched for the disease-linked clones. Some motif variants were previously reported in synovial fluid and blood of reactive arthritis patients, suggesting common disease-initiation mechanisms.

The CDR3, from cysteine to phenylalanine, totals 14 residues. Only CDR3 DNA remains: 42 bases, in frame from the first base. V has 6 bases trimmed and J has 4 bases trimmed; junction bases matching no gene number 7. Per the germline V gene (reference sequence), DFQATT is the CDR1 and SNEGSKA is the CDR2. Turning to this clonotype: Its antigen has not been determined. No clone much larger than this one lies a single base away; base qualities are absent.

This TCR derives from a male donor with ankylosing spondylitis. Sequencing was performed on blood, either unsorted or a sorted T cell fraction (not recorded which). The V and J genes are TRBV20-1 and TRBJ2-2; 8 bases in the junction line up with TRBD2. The CDR3 has the sequence CSAPGRASTGELFF. Here is the DNA: TGCAGTGCGCCCGGGAGGGCATCCACCGGGGAGCTGTTTTTT.